This record covers a single T cell receptor beta chain. Genomic DNA, serving as template, underwent TCR beta VDJ and CDR3 profiling. Each CDR3 protein gets one entry after TCRdb re-called the reads with MiXCR. The profile shows some 160,000 distinct CDR3 sequences, more than 40% of them singletons. Patients included in sequencing had previously demonstrated CD8+CD57+ cell expansion by flow cytometry. The data were taken from a study of CD8+CD57+ T cells in acquired aplastic anemia. Study-level information: Sorting CD4+ and CD8+ cells gave DNA averaging around 3 ug.

The clonotype comes from a human donor with aplastic anemia. The sample was sorted CD4+, CD8+, or CD8+CD57+ T cells (not recorded which) from PBMCs.

CDR3 bases: TGTGCCAGCGGCGAGACTGGTCTAGCGCTTGGGATAAATGAGCAGTTCTTC. It codes for CASGETGLALGINEQFF. J is TRBJ2-1 and V is TRBV11-1; maybe TRBD2 (6 bases). The ends were cut back, 8 bases at V and 7 bases at J, with 27 bases in the middle. CDR1 and CDR2 (germline): SGHAT, FQDESV (reference sequence). The CDR3 runs to 17 residues.